The clone carrying this T cell receptor (beta chain) was observed a handful of times. Relying on iRepertoire HTBI primers and Arm-PCR of CDR3 regions, the team built TCR beta libraries. TCRdb fed the multiplex PCR reads into MiXCR, producing one record per CDR3 protein. The data hold hundreds of thousands of distinct CDR3 sequences, with 16% observed a single time. This specimen comes from a study of regulatory T cells in long-lasting Graves disease. Across the whole study: New Graves' disease cases had less than 3 months of antithyroid drugs.

Time point described: newly diagnosed GD, antithyroid drugs for less than 3 months. There was RNA extracted from PBMCs, and the TCR library was made from it. Graves' disease was diagnosed by American Thyroid Association guidelines. These data are also associated with another study on T cells in Graves' hyperthyroidism and ophthalmopathy.

The sequencing used peripheral blood mononuclear cells (PBMCs), collected at new diagnosis, from a patient treated with antithyroid drugs. This receptor was identified in a man aged 35 to 55 with Graves disease.

For the CDR3, the DNA is TGTGCCATCAGTGAGTCGACAGTCAGGATGACCCAGTACTTC. This gives the protein CAISESTVRMTQYF. The chain carries TRBV10-3 and TRBJ2-5, with a weak D call TRBD1 (5 bases). In germline, CDR1 is ENHRY, CDR2 SYGVKD. Trimming shortened V by 0 bases and J by 7 bases, and 12 bases separated the two germline ends. This CDR3 is built from 14 residues.